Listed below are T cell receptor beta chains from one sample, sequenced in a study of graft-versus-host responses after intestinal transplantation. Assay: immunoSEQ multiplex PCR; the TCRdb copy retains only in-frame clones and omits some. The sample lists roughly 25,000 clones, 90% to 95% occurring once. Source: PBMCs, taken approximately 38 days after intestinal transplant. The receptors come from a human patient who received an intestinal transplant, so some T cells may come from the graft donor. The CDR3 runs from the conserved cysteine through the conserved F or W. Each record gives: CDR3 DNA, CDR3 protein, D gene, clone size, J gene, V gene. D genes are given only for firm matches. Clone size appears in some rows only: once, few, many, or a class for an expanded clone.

TGTGCCAGCAGTTTAACGAGTATTCGCCAAGAGACCCAGTACTTC	CASSLTSIRQETQYF	.	.	TRBJ2-5	TRBV27
TGTGCCAGCAGCTTCGGACCGCTGGAGCCCCAGCATTTT	CASSFGPLEPQHF	.	once	TRBJ1-5	TRBV5-6
TGTGCCAGCAGTGAACTAGCGGGAGGGCTCCCGGATACGCAGTATTTT	CASSELAGGLPDTQYF	TRBD2	.	TRBJ2-3	TRBV25-1
TGTGCCAGCAGCCAAGTAAGAGACCATGAGCAGTTCTTC	CASSQVRDHEQFF	.	once	TRBJ2-1	TRBV4-2
TGTGCCAGCAGTCCAGAGGGCAGGGTGAAACTGTTTTTT	CASSPEGRVKLFF	.	.	TRBJ1-4	TRBV27
TGTGCCAGCAGCTTATTCGCGGGAGGGCCTGGCACAGATACGCAGTATTTT	CASSLFAGGPGTDTQYF	TRBD2	.	TRBJ2-3	TRBV7-6
TGTGCCAGCAGCTTAGGTAGGATCAGCGGGAGACCGAACACCGGGGAGCTGTTTTTT	CASSLGRISGRPNTGELFF	TRBD2	.	TRBJ2-2	TRBV11-3
TGTGCCAGTAGTTGGCTAGCGGGAGTAAATGAGCAGTTCTTC	CASSWLAGVNEQFF	TRBD2	.	TRBJ2-1	TRBV19
TGCGCCAGCAGCCCGACTAGCAGGAGGGAAGAGACCCAGTACTTC	CASSPTSRREETQYF	TRBD2	few	TRBJ2-5	TRBV5-1
.	CATSPRDFRGSGANVLTF	.	.	TRBJ2-6	TRBV7-9
TGTGCCAGCAGAATGGGACAGGGGGGCTATGGCTACACCTTC	CASRMGQGGYGYTF	TRBD1	.	TRBJ1-2	TRBV27
TGTGCCACCAGCAGAGATCCGGCTAGCGGGAGATTCGCGCAGTATTTT	CATSRDPASGRFAQYF	TRBD2	.	TRBJ2-3	TRBV15
TGTGCCACCAGCAGAGATTTCAGGGCCAGTGAGACCCAGTACTTC	CATSRDFRASETQYF	.	.	TRBJ2-5	TRBV15
TGTGCCAGCAGCCCTGGAAACACCATATATTTT	CASSPGNTIYF	.	.	TRBJ1-3	TRBV28
TGTGCCAGCAGTTACTCTGGCGGGAGGATGGATACGCAGTATTTT	CASSYSGGRMDTQYF	TRBD2	.	TRBJ2-3	TRBV6-5
TGTGCCAGCAGCCGGGACAGGAGGGGAGATACGCAGTATTTT	CASSRDRRGDTQYF	TRBD1	.	TRBJ2-3	TRBV11-3
TGTGCCAGCAGCTTACACCCCCCGGCGAGGGCGCTGGAGGGAAACACCATATATTTT	CASSLHPPARALEGNTIYF	.	.	TRBJ1-3	TRBV7-9
TGTGCCAGCAGTGAGGTAGCGGACACCGGGGAGCTGTTTTTT	CASSEVADTGELFF	.	few	TRBJ2-2	TRBV6-4
TGCGCCAGCAGCCTCCGGACTAGCGGGAGTTCGGATGAGCAGTTCTTC	CASSLRTSGSSDEQFF	TRBD2	.	TRBJ2-1	TRBV4-3
TGTGCCAGTAGCCTTCCTACAGGGTACTCTGGGGCCAACGTCCTGACTTTC	CASSLPTGYSGANVLTF	.	.	TRBJ2-6	TRBV19
TGCAGCCCGACCGGGCGGGTTGAGGCAGATACGCAGTATTTT	CSPTGRVEADTQYF	.	.	TRBJ2-3	TRBV29-1
TGTGCCAGCTCACTCGAACAGGTCCAAGAGACCCAGTACTTC	CASSLEQVQETQYF	.	once	TRBJ2-5	TRBV18
TGTGCCAGCAGGGGGGGATCCTACGAGCAGTACTTC	CASRGGSYEQYF	.	.	TRBJ2-7	TRBV6-6
TGTGCCAGCAGCGTAGTTGGTGGCGGTCCCAACTGGAATGAGCAGTTCTTC	CASSVVGGGPNWNEQFF	.	.	TRBJ2-1	TRBV9
TGTGCCAGCAGCTTTGGTGGGTTGGCCTACGAGCAGTACTTC	CASSFGGLAYEQYF	.	.	TRBJ2-7	TRBV13
TGTGCCAGCAGGACCGTGACAGGGGTCCCAGAAAAACTGTTTTTT	CASRTVTGVPEKLFF	TRBD1	.	TRBJ1-4	TRBV27
TGTGCCAGCAGCGTAGCTACTCGGATATTGCAGCCTCACCCAGGCTACACCTTC	CASSVATRILQPHPGYTF	.	.	TRBJ1-2	TRBV9
TGTGCCACCAGCAGAGACCCGGGCCTCAACGTCCTGACTTTC	CATSRDPGLNVLTF	.	.	TRBJ2-6	TRBV15
TGTGCCAGCAGCCCCTGGACCGCTGAACGGGCTGAAGCTTTCTTT	CASSPWTAERAEAFF	.	.	TRBJ1-1	TRBV9
TGTGCCAGCAACCCGACAGGGGCTAATGAAAAACTGTTTTTT	CASNPTGANEKLFF	TRBD1	.	TRBJ1-4	TRBV6-5
TGTGCCAGCAGCAAGGTCTGCCAGGTTGACTTTTTC	CASSKVCQVDFF	.	.	TRBJ2-7	TRBV21-1
TGTGCCAGCAGTATGCAAGGGCGGACTGAAGCTTTCTTT	CASSMQGRTEAFF	.	.	TRBJ1-1	TRBV28
TGTGCCAGCAGCCTCGTGGGTGGAAACACCATATATTTT	CASSLVGGNTIYF	.	.	TRBJ1-3	TRBV5-6
TGTGCCAGCAGCCCCCCCACCGGACTAGCGGGAGAGGGCGAGCAGTACTTC	CASSPPTGLAGEGEQYF	TRBD2	.	TRBJ2-7	TRBV27
TGTGCCAGCAATGGGGGCGGGACTAGCGGGAGGGCACCCTACAATGAGCAGTTCTTC	CASNGGGTSGRAPYNEQFF	TRBD2	.	TRBJ2-1	TRBV5-4
TGTGCCAGCAGTGAAGCGCAGCGGGCACTAGATACGCAGTATTTT	CASSEAQRALDTQYF	.	.	TRBJ2-3	TRBV2
TGTGCCAGCAGTGTGGGGGGTTACACTGAAGCTTTCTTT	CASSVGGYTEAFF	.	.	TRBJ1-1	TRBV6-1
TGCGCCAGCAGCCCGCCCGGGGGATCGGTGAACGAGCAGTACTTC	CASSPPGGSVNEQYF	.	.	TRBJ2-7	TRBV5-1
TGTGCTAGCAGCTTAGCGGGAGCATACAATGAGCAGTTCTTC	CASSLAGAYNEQFF	TRBD2	.	TRBJ2-1	TRBV7-7
TGTGCCAGCTCACGTTTGGGGGAGGGGCTCAATGAGCAGTTCTTC	CASSRLGEGLNEQFF	TRBD2	.	TRBJ2-1	TRBV18
TGTGCCAGCAGCCGCCCCAACGGGCCGTTTGAAGCTTTCTTT	CASSRPNGPFEAFF	.	.	TRBJ1-1	TRBV7-9
TGTGCCAGCAGTGAAAGGTCGCTAGCGGGAATCCACGAGCAGTACTTC	CASSERSLAGIHEQYF	TRBD2	.	TRBJ2-7	TRBV25-1